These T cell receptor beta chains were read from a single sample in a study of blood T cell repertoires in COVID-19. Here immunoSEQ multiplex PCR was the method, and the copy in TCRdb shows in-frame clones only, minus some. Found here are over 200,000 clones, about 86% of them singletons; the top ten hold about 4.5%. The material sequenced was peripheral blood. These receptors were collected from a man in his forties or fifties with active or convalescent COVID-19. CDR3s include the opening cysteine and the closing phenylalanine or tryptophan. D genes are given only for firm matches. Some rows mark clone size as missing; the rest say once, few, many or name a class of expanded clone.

CASSFRDNYEQYF,TGTGCCAGTAGTTTCCGGGACAACTACGAGCAGTACTTC,-,TRBV19,TRBJ2-7,-
CASSLNGGGGTEAFF,TGTGCCAGCAGTTTAAACGGGGGAGGGGGGACTGAAGCTTTCTTT,-,TRBV28,TRBJ1-1,-
CASSFPSGGYQETQYF,TGTGCCAGCAGTTTCCCTAGCGGGGGGTACCAAGAGACCCAGTACTTC,-,TRBV28,TRBJ2-5,TRBD2
CASSTTALDTQYF,TGTGCCAGCAGTACTACGGCCCTAGATACGCAGTATTTT,-,TRBV25-1,TRBJ2-3,-
CAWRPGTVNEKLFF,TGTGCCTGGAGACCCGGGACAGTGAATGAAAAACTGTTTTTT,-,TRBV30,TRBJ1-4,TRBD1
CASSQILAGVTGELFF,TGTGCCAGCAGCCAAATCCTAGCGGGGGTAACCGGGGAGCTGTTTTTT,-,TRBV3-1/TRBV3-2,TRBJ2-2,TRBD2
CASSLGPAYSGNTIYF,TGTGCCAGCAGCTTAGGCCCTGCCTACTCTGGAAACACCATATATTTT,-,TRBV11-2,TRBJ1-3,-
CASNRGTSGYTDTQYF,TGTGCCAGCAACCGGGGGACTAGCGGATACACAGATACGCAGTATTTT,-,TRBV28,TRBJ2-3,TRBD2
CASSRQGAQDGYTF,TGTGCCAGCTCAAGACAGGGGGCCCAGGATGGCTACACCTTC,-,TRBV18,TRBJ1-2,TRBD1
CASSLSSGGSSYNEQFF,TGCGCCAGCAGCCTATCCTCCGGTGGGAGCTCCTACAATGAGCAGTTCTTC,-,TRBV4-1,TRBJ2-1,-
CASSEVGVRYEQYF,TGTGCCAGCAGTGAAGTGGGAGTAAGGTACGAGCAGTACTTC,once,TRBV25-1,TRBJ2-7,-
CASSLPRDSYEQYF,TGTGCCAGCAGCTTGCCCAGGGACTCCTACGAGCAGTACTTC,few,TRBV11-2,TRBJ2-7,-
CSGRDTEAFF,TGCAGTGGCCGGGACACTGAAGCTTTCTTT,medium-sized,TRBV29-1,TRBJ1-1,-
CSGSGGISYEQYF,TGCAGCGGGAGCGGGGGGATCTCCTACGAGCAGTACTTC,once,TRBV29-1,TRBJ2-7,TRBD2
CASRRTRWETQYF,TGTGCCAGCAGACGGACTAGGTGGGAGACCCAGTACTTC,-,TRBV6-5,TRBJ2-5,TRBD2
CASSVSGGFYNEQFF,TGTGCCAGCAGCGTTAGCGGGGGATTCTACAATGAGCAGTTCTTC,-,TRBV5-5,TRBJ2-1,TRBD2
CASGGLLGPEQYF,TGTGCCAGCGGCGGCTTACTGGGGCCCGAGCAGTACTTC,-,TRBV7-6,TRBJ2-7,-